This T cell receptor beta chain was observed in a study of control samples from healthy donors and cancer patients. This CDR3 spans 15 amino acids. The V gene's germline CDR1 is KGHSH and CDR2 LQKENI. The trim removed 5 bases at V and 2 bases at J, leaving 5 bases unmatched. Some clones are missing from TCRdb's copy, which holds only in-frame ones; the method was immunoSEQ multiplex PCR. The sample yields more than 120,000 clones, more than 85% seen once. This sequence was found in a man younger than 40 in good health. The rearrangement uses TRBV18 and TRBJ2-7; 11 bases are shared with TRBD2. Sequencing was carried out using blood. CDR3 DNA: TGTGCCAGCTCATTACTAGCGGGGGAGACCTACGAGCAGTACTTC. Translated: CASSLLAGETYEQYF.